This T cell receptor (beta chain) came from a study of T cells expressing NK-cell markers. General study results and limits: Dominant NKG2C+ clonotypes accounted for roughly 1.0-7.0% of CD8+ T cells in more than 5 donors.

The CDR3 has 12 residues. Looked up from germline, CDR1 is LNHDA and CDR2 is SQIVND (reference sequence). With the 5' RACE reads reprocessed, TCRdb shows one record per CDR3 protein and no DNA. Its listing shows a few hundred thousand distinct CDR3 sequences. A word on this clonotype: Antigen: not known.

Sequencing input: blood T cells: a sorted CD56 or NKG2C T cell subset, CD4+ or CD8+ T cells, or bulk PBMC T cells (not recorded which). The rearrangement links TRBV19 to TRBJ1-1. This TCR was sampled from a man between 18 and 29 years old in good health. CDR3 loop: CASMTVNTEAFF.